Listed here are 32 T cell receptor beta chains from one sample, sequenced in a study of monozygotic twins with inflammatory bowel disease (dated by TCRdb to between 2018 and 2020). Libraries were prepared through 5' RACE. Sequencing relied on an Illumina HiSeq 2500. After TCRdb reprocessed the reads, each CDR3 protein sequence was kept as one row, without DNA. Per the sample table, the count is more than 120,000 distinct CDR3 sequences. 2% to 3% of the sample goes to the ten largest clones. Source material: blood. These receptor sequences come from a human donor with ulcerative colitis or Crohn's disease, or a healthy co-twin of an affected twin (not recorded which).

The chain links TRBV7-6 to TRBJ1-1; TCRdb reports TRBD1, a call that lacks DNA to check it against. Germline V CDR1 and CDR2: SGHVS, FNYEAQ. CDR3 length: 16 residues. The CDR3 loop is CASSSNRGVVNTEAFF.

The chain recombines TRBV3-1 with TRBJ2-1; TCRdb outputs TRBD2, but without DNA this stays unchecked. CDR1 and CDR2 (germline): LGHDT, YNNKEL (reference sequence). The CDR3 length is 15 residues. This CDR3 reads CASSQSSGRYNEQFF.

V is TRBV18 and J is TRBJ1-4; TCRdb proposes TRBD1, but this gene call is untestable without DNA. This CDR3 spans 15 amino acids. Germline CDR1 is KGHSH and CDR2 is LQKENI. CDR3 region: CASSPGQATNEKLFF. Drawing the rest from reference TRBV18 and TRBJ1-4, the complete variable domain is NAGVMQNPRHLVRRRGQEARLRCSPMKGHSHVYWYRQLPEEGLKFMVYLQKENIIDESGMPKERFSAEFPKEGPSILRIQQVVRGDSAAYFCASSPGQATNEKLFFGSGTQLSVL.

The CDR3 protein is CASSYIPLGSTDTQYF. V usage is TRBV7-2 and J usage is TRBJ2-3; there is no DNA to check the TCRdb D call of TRBD2. Germline V CDR1 and CDR2: SGHTA, FQGNSA. CDR3 length: 16 residues.

The CDR3 loop reads CSARDQGGSNQPQHF. This chain joins TRBV20-1 and TRBJ1-5; TCRdb picks TRBD1, but there is no DNA to check that call. Germline V gives CDR1 DFQATT, CDR2 SNEGSKA (reference sequence). The CDR3 covers 15 residues.

The chain is built from TRBV4-3 and TRBJ1-4. This CDR3 is built from 17 residues. Germline V gene lookup returns CDR1 LGHNA and CDR2 YSLEER. The CDR3 region is CASSLRPPRVLNEKLFF.

The chain couples TRBV5-1 to TRBJ2-7; TCRdb's D gene call, TRBD1, goes unchecked for lack of DNA. Germline CDR1 reads SGHRS; CDR2 reads YFSETQ. The CDR3 contains 15 residues. Here the CDR3 reads CASSSRGQGWNEQYF.

This sequence joins TRBV12-3 or TRBV12-4 and TRBJ2-4. This CDR3 has 19 amino acids. CDR3 amino acids: CASSPTISLRGEAKNMQYF.

J is TRBJ2-5 and V is TRBV7-2; TCRdb picks TRBD1, but there is no DNA to check that call. This CDR3 contains 16 residues. Per the germline V gene, CDR1 is SGHTA and CDR2 is FQGNSA. CDR3 loop: CASSLGPGLYQETQYF. The whole variable domain, filled in from reference TRBV7-2 and TRBJ2-5, reads GAGVSQSPSNKVTEKGKDVELRCDPISGHTALYWYRQSLGQGLEFLIYFQGNSAPDKSGLPSDRFSAERTGGSVSTLTIQRTQQEDSAVYLCASSLGPGLYQETQYFGPGTRLLVL.

The chain employs TRBV4-1 and TRBJ2-7; TCRdb returns TRBD1, unconfirmable since there is no DNA. CDR3 size: 16 residues. The germline gives CDR1 MGHRA, CDR2 YSYEKL. The CDR3 is CASSRSQTGQMYEQYF.

This sequence joins TRBV6-2 or TRBV6-3 and TRBJ1-5. CDR3 length: 16 residues. Germline V gene data show CDR1 as MNHEY and CDR2 as SVGEGT. CDR3: CASTENRAGSNQPQHF.

This rearrangement joins TRBV12-3 or TRBV12-4 to TRBJ1-5; TCRdb picks TRBD1, but there is no DNA to check that call. CDR3 length: 15 residues. The CDR3 loop reads CASSPGTGANQPQHF.

The gene calls are TRBV2 and TRBJ2-1; TCRdb's D gene call, TRBD2, goes unchecked for lack of DNA. The CDR3 is 16 amino acids. Germline V gene lookup returns CDR1 SNHLY and CDR2 FYNNEI. The CDR3 sequence is CASSERGARSYNEQFF.

The rearrangement links TRBV7-9 to TRBJ2-2; TCRdb names TRBD1, which stays unverified in the absence of DNA. This CDR3 is 17 amino acids long. CDR1 is SEHNR and CDR2 is FQNEAQ in the germline V gene (reference sequence). CDR3 amino acids: CASSLGTGTGNTGELFF. The complete variable domain, with remaining parts taken from reference TRBV7-9 and TRBJ2-2, reads DTGVSQNPRHKITKRGQNVTFRCDPISEHNRLYWYRQTLGQGPEFLTYFQNEAQLEKSRLLSDRFSAERPKGSFSTLEIQRTEQGDSAMYLCASSLGTGTGNTGELFFGEGSRLTVL.

V and J are TRBV7-2 and TRBJ2-3. Germline loops: CDR1 SGHTA, CDR2 FQGNSA. The CDR3 contains 15 residues. The CDR3 loop reads CASTFSAYSTDTQYF.

This chain links TRBV6-1 with TRBJ2-7; TCRdb selects TRBD1, and the lack of DNA leaves this call unchecked. Germline V lookup: CDR1 MNHNS, CDR2 SASEGT. The CDR3 spans 15 residues. CDR3 sequence: CASRDPGQGDYEQYF.

The chain uses TRBV20-1 and TRBJ2-7. CDR1 is DFQATT and CDR2 is SNEGSKA in the germline V gene (reference sequence). The CDR3 extends over 13 amino acids. The CDR3: CSAREFFGDEQYF.

CDR3 sequence reads: CASSPKQGWLGGETQYF. The rearrangement uses TRBV11-2 and TRBJ2-5. Germline CDR1 SGHAT, CDR2 FQNNGV. This CDR3 is 17 amino acids long.

The V call is TRBV4-3, the J call TRBJ2-1; with no DNA, the TCRdb D assignment of TRBD1 cannot be verified. The CDR3 sequence is 16 residues long. In germline, CDR1 is LGHNA, CDR2 YSLEER. The CDR3 is CASSQDRDRAYNEQFF.

This rearrangement joins TRBV20-1 to TRBJ1-1; TCRdb gives TRBD1 as the D gene, but with no DNA this cannot be confirmed. In germline, CDR1 is DFQATT, CDR2 SNEGSKA (reference sequence). The CDR3 covers 13 residues. CDR3 in amino acids: CSARGDPDTEAFF.

The chain has TRBV29-1 and TRBJ1-5; TCRdb designates TRBD1, a call that cannot be tested without DNA. The CDR3 extends over 12 amino acids. CDR1 and CDR2 from the germline V gene are SQVTM and ANQGSEA. This CDR3 reads CSALVGNQPQHF.

The gene calls are TRBV10-2 and TRBJ1-1; TCRdb's D gene call, TRBD1, goes unchecked for lack of DNA. The CDR3 sequence is 13 residues long. Per germline, CDR1 WSHSY and CDR2 SAAADI. CDR3 amino acids: CASTRGLNTEAFF.

The V gene is TRBV4-2, the J gene TRBJ2-5; TCRdb reports TRBD2, a call that lacks DNA to check it against. Germline lookup yields CDR1 LGHNA and CDR2 YNFKEQ. The length of the CDR3 is 18 residues. CDR3 protein: CASSPGLAGPRLGETQYF.

This clonotype is classed as medium-sized by frequency. The chain carries TRBV11-2 and TRBJ2-2; TCRdb's assignment of TRBD2 cannot be checked, as there is no DNA. In germline, CDR1 is SGHAT, CDR2 FQNNGV. This CDR3 contains 17 residues. The CDR3 region is CASSLSGTSSRTGELFF. The whole variable domain, remainder taken from reference TRBV11-2 and TRBJ2-2, is EAGVAQSPRYKIIEKRQSVAFWCNPISGHATLYWYQQILGQGPKLLIQFQNNGVVDDSQLPKDRFSAERLKGVDSTLKIQPAKLEDSAVYLCASSLSGTSSRTGELFFGEGSRLTVL.

J is TRBJ2-7 and V is TRBV10-3; TCRdb returns TRBD1, unconfirmable since there is no DNA. This CDR3 contains 16 residues. Germline assignment: CDR1 ENHRY and CDR2 SYGVKD. CDR3 amino acids: CAISESGTGVSYEQYF.

The rearrangement joins TRBV19 to TRBJ2-7. Germline CDR1 and CDR2: LNHDA and SQIVND (reference sequence). The CDR3 is 13 residues long. CDR3: CASSIGPFYEQYF. The complete variable domain, with remaining parts taken from reference TRBV19 and TRBJ2-7, reads DGGITQSPKYLFRKEGQNVTLSCEQNLNHDAMYWYRQDPGQGLRLIYYSQIVNDFQKGDIAEGYSVSREKKESFPLTVTSAQKNPTAFYLCASSIGPFYEQYFGPGTRLTVT.

The gene calls are TRBV20-1 and TRBJ2-2; there is no DNA to check the TCRdb D call of TRBD2. The CDR3 spans 14 residues. CDR1 DFQATT and CDR2 SNEGSKA come from the germline V gene (reference sequence). The CDR3 sequence: CSVQRGGLWGELFF.

This chain links TRBV20-1 with TRBJ1-1; TCRdb outputs TRBD1, but without DNA this stays unchecked. Germline V gene data show CDR1 as DFQATT and CDR2 as SNEGSKA (reference sequence). The CDR3 has 14 amino acids. The CDR3: CSAPQGSKDTEAFF.

The V call is TRBV20-1, the J call TRBJ1-1; absent DNA, TCRdb's TRBD1 call cannot be checked. The CDR3 runs 12 residues. Germline CDR1 reads DFQATT; CDR2 reads SNEGSKA (reference sequence). This CDR3 is CSASPGAPEAFF.

V usage is TRBV5-1 and J usage is TRBJ1-2. Germline V gene lookup returns CDR1 SGHRS and CDR2 YFSETQ. The CDR3 is 11 amino acids. The CDR3 spells CASRRDVGYTF.

The rearrangement links TRBV5-1 to TRBJ2-1; no DNA is available, so the TRBD2 call from TCRdb remains unchecked. CDR1 is SGHRS and CDR2 is YFSETQ in the germline V gene. CDR3 length equals 15 residues. The CDR3 loop is CASSLGDWSYNEQFF. The complete variable domain, with remaining parts taken from reference TRBV5-1 and TRBJ2-1, reads KAGVTQTPRYLIKTRGQQVTLSCSPISGHRSVSWYQQTPGQGLQFLFEYFSETQRNKGNFPGRFSGRQFSNSRSEMNVSTLELGDSALYLCASSLGDWSYNEQFFGPGTRLTVL.

The rearrangement links TRBV18 to TRBJ1-4; TCRdb's D gene call, TRBD1, goes unchecked for lack of DNA. Per the germline V gene, CDR1 is KGHSH and CDR2 is LQKENI. The CDR3 runs to 15 residues. The chain's CDR3 is CASSPGRGTGRKLFF.